These 27 T cell receptor beta chains were sequenced from one sample in a study of blood T cell repertoires in COVID-19. Only in-frame clones appear in the TCRdb table, and some are missing; sequencing was by immunoSEQ multiplex PCR. The sample yields 90,000 or so clones, about 82% seen once. Material: peripheral blood. Every receptor here comes from a human donor in a cohort sampled during active COVID-19.

This sequence joins TRBV12-3 or TRBV12-4 and TRBJ2-7; D unclear. Trimming left V 5 bases short and J 5 bases short, with 7 bases between. CDR3 size: 11 residues. The CDR3: CASSPRNEQYF. The DNA of the CDR3 is TGTGCCAGCAGTCCGAGAAACGAGCAGTACTTC.

This CDR3 reads CASSERGNEQYF. The DNA for the CDR3 is TGTGCCAGCAGTGAACGGGGGAACGAGCAGTACTTC. The rearrangement joins TRBV25-1 to TRBJ2-7; D may be TRBD2 (6 bases). CDR1 MGHDK and CDR2 SYGVNS come from the germline V gene. CDR3 size: 12 residues. The V end was cut by 2 bases, the J end by 5 bases, with 7 bases between.

This clone was seen a handful of times. The chain has TRBV18 and TRBJ1-4; possibly TRBD1 for D (5 bases). The V gene's germline CDR1 is KGHSH and CDR2 LQKENI. The CDR3 totals 13 residues. V gave up 2 bases and J gave up 8 bases, with 9 bases separating them. This chain's CDR3 is CASSPAGREKLFF. Here the CDR3 DNA reads TGTGCCAGCTCACCAGCGGGGCGGGAAAAACTGTTTTTT. The entire variable domain, with the rest obtained from reference TRBV18 and TRBJ1-4, is as follows: NAGVMQNPRHLVRRRGQEARLRCSPMKGHSHVYWYRQLPEEGLKFMVYLQKENIIDESGMPKERFSAEFPKEGPSILRIQQVVRGDSAAYFCASSPAGREKLFFGSGTQLSVL.

As to this clone: The identical CDR3 is also encoded by other nucleotide sequences in the sample. The gene calls are TRBV28 and TRBJ2-2; TRBD2 might be the D (5 bases). V dropped 8 bases and J dropped 4 bases, with 14 bases sitting between them. This CDR3 has 14 amino acids. Germline V lookup: CDR1 MDHEN, CDR2 SYDVKM. CDR3 nucleotides: TGTGCCAGCCGATCCCCCGGGGTCACCGGGGAGCTGTTTTTT. Its translation is CASRSPGVTGELFF.

This clone was found a few times. The CDR3 here is CASSLAGGPMWNEQFF. Written as DNA, the CDR3 is TGTGCCAGCAGCCTAGCGGGGGGGCCTATGTGGAATGAGCAGTTCTTC. This chain links TRBV3-1 (or the pseudogene TRBV3-2) with TRBJ2-1; 11 positions match TRBD2. The CDR3 contains 16 residues. Germline V gene data show CDR1 as LGHDT and CDR2 as YNNKEL (reference sequence). Trimming removed 4 bases from V and 7 bases from J; junction bases left unmatched: 9.

This chain joins TRBV5-4 and TRBJ2-2; 7 bases are shared with TRBD1. This CDR3 is built from 18 residues. Germline trimming cut 7 bases from V and 0 bases from J; bases unmatched to any gene: 15. CDR1 and CDR2 (germline): SGHNT, YYREEE (reference sequence). The CDR3 sequence is CASLLMDRSAANTGELFF. In DNA, the CDR3 is TGTGCCAGCCTTCTGATGGACAGGAGTGCCGCGAACACCGGGGAGCTGTTTTTT.

The chain joins TRBV7-2 to TRBJ2-7; 8 bases map to TRBD2. This CDR3 region has 13 residues. Germline assignment: CDR1 SGHTA and CDR2 FQGNSA. With V trimmed by 8 bases and J by 3 bases, 6 bases remained unmatched. CDR3 residues: CASSWTSLYEQYF. The CDR3 bases are TGTGCCAGCTCCTGGACTAGCCTCTACGAGCAGTACTTC.

The chain combines TRBV9 with TRBJ2-3, with D perhaps TRBD1 (5 bases). Per germline, CDR1 SGDLS and CDR2 YYNGEE. V was shortened by 3 bases and J by 5 bases, with 13 bases between the two germline ends. The CDR3 extends over 14 amino acids. The CDR3 sequence is CASSAEVGLDTQYF. The CDR3 bases are TGTGCCAGCAGCGCCGAGGTGGGGCTAGATACGCAGTATTTT.

The table lists this clone with a count of one. The chain carries TRBV19 and TRBJ1-2, with a weak D call TRBD1 (6 bases). The CDR3 runs to 16 residues. Germline values: CDR1 LNHDA, CDR2 SQIVND (reference sequence). The V end lost 6 bases, the J end lost 7 bases, and 24 bases lay between the germline ends. The CDR3 is CASRTKGQPPWGGYTF. The DNA for the CDR3 is TGTGCCAGTAGGACCAAAGGACAGCCCCCTTGGGGTGGCTACACCTTC.

V gene TRBV7-2 combines with J gene TRBJ1-2; D not certain. This CDR3 has 11 residues. Germline assignment: CDR1 SGHTA and CDR2 FQGNSA. The ends were cut back, 1 base at V and 8 bases at J, with 5 bases in the middle. In DNA, the CDR3 is TGTGCCAGCAGCTTAGACAGAGGCTACACCTTC. It yields the protein CASSLDRGYTF.

V and J are TRBV11-2 and TRBJ1-4; a weak D match, TRBD1 (6 bases). The ends were cut back, 4 bases at V and 7 bases at J, with 16 bases in the middle. Germline loops: CDR1 SGHAT, CDR2 FQNNGV. This CDR3 spans 15 amino acids. The DNA for the CDR3 is TGTGCCAGCAGCTGGGGGCCGGGGTTGGTTGAAAAACTGTTTTTT. This translates into CASSWGPGLVEKLFF.

The rearrangement joins TRBV5-6 to TRBJ2-5; D gene unclear. From germline, CDR1 is SGHDT and CDR2 YYEEEE. The V gene lost 1 base and the J gene lost 5 bases, with 9 bases spanning the gap. The CDR3 is 13 residues long. The CDR3 DNA reads TGTGCCAGCAGCTTGTACGAGAGGGAGACCCAGTACTTC. This translates into CASSLYERETQYF.

The chain is built from TRBV4-3 and TRBJ1-2, with D unclear. From germline, CDR1 is LGHNA and CDR2 YSLEER. The CDR3 is 16 amino acids. Deletions cut 0 bases from V and 4 bases from J, with 15 bases between. The CDR3 is CASSQEEGGNGYGYTF. CDR3 DNA sequence: TGCGCCAGCAGCCAAGAGGAAGGAGGGAATGGCTATGGCTACACCTTC.

The genes are TRBV27 and TRBJ1-5; 11 bases fit TRBD1. Germline V gene data show CDR1 as MNHEY and CDR2 as SMNVEV (reference sequence). After removal of 5 bases from V and 6 bases from J, the junction contained 9 bases not matched to a gene. This CDR3 is 16 amino acids long. The CDR3 DNA reads as TGTGCCAGCAGTACTCGGGACAGGGGGTTTATTCAGCCCCAGCATTTT. The encoded protein is CASSTRDRGFIQPQHF.

This chain connects TRBV24-1 to TRBJ2-2, with 7 bases fitting TRBD1. Looked up from germline, CDR1 is KGHDR and CDR2 is SFDVKD. V shed 6 bases and J 0 bases; nucleotides not matched to a gene: 9. This CDR3 has 17 amino acids. CDR3 bases: TGTGCCACCAGTCGGGATACCGGGACAGCGAACACCGGGGAGCTGTTTTTT. It translates to CATSRDTGTANTGELFF.

This clone was observed once. The gene calls are TRBV3-1 (or the pseudogene TRBV3-2) and TRBJ2-6; D unresolved. Germline CDR1 and CDR2: LGHDT and YNNKEL (reference sequence). V was clipped by 4 bases and J by 2 bases, with 12 bases between them. The CDR3 is 16 residues long. The CDR3 loop is CASSRGMGAGANVLTF. CDR3 nucleotides: TGTGCCAGCAGCCGAGGCATGGGTGCTGGGGCCAACGTCCTGACTTTC.

The rearrangement joins TRBV11-3 to TRBJ2-5, with TRBD1 matching over 11 bases. The CDR3 covers 16 residues. CDR1 is SGHNT and CDR2 is YENEEA in the germline V gene. The trim removed 1 base at V and 5 bases at J, leaving 6 bases unmatched. Here the CDR3 reads CASSLGDRGSGETQYF. The CDR3 nucleotides are TGTGCCAGCAGCTTAGGGGACAGGGGGAGTGGCGAGACCCAGTACTTC.

This chain joins TRBV7-8 and TRBJ2-5; 12 nucleotides line up with TRBD2. The CDR3 totals 17 residues. Trimming cost V 5 bases and J 3 bases; bases outside gene matches: 10. The V gene's germline CDR1 is SGHVS and CDR2 FQNEAQ. CDR3 nucleotides: TGTGCCAGCAGCCCCGGGACTAGCGGGTCGAAGAAAGAGACCCAGTACTTC. Protein product: CASSPGTSGSKKETQYF.

The chain combines TRBV2 with TRBJ2-6; D remains ambiguous. Germline loops: CDR1 SNHLY, CDR2 FYNNEI. With 6 bases removed from V and 1 base from J, the gap between germline ends came to 13 bases. CDR3 length: 16 residues. CDR3 in DNA: TGTGCCAGCAGCCCTCCGGAGTTGTCTGGGGCCAACGTCCTGACTTTC. It codes for CASSPPELSGANVLTF.

The chain couples TRBV6-6 to TRBJ2-2, with D uncertain. V shed 7 bases and J shed 0 bases, with 9 bases lying between them. Germline V CDR1 and CDR2: MNHNY, SVGAGI (reference sequence). The CDR3 is 14 residues long. DNA for the CDR3: TGTGCCAGCATGAGAGCTCCGAACACCGGGGAGCTGTTTTTT. Its protein is CASMRAPNTGELFF.

V and J are TRBV6-6 and TRBJ1-2; D possibly corresponds to TRBD1 (5 bases). The CDR3 spans 15 residues. Germline V CDR1 and CDR2: MNHNY, SVGAGI (reference sequence). The V end was cut by 0 bases, the J end by 8 bases, with 16 bases between. The CDR3 DNA reads as TGTGCCAGCAGTTACTCCCCGGACACAACGGAGGGCTACACCTTC. Residues: CASSYSPDTTEGYTF.

This clone has a single count. This chain connects TRBV5-1 to TRBJ1-6; the D gene is possibly TRBD1 (6 bases). The CDR3 runs to 15 residues. Germline CDR1 and CDR2: SGHRS and YFSETQ. Trimming took off 3 bases at V and 10 bases at J, with 17 bases between the two ends. CDR3 sequence: CASSSSQGRASPLHF. The CDR3, as DNA: TGCGCCAGCAGCTCGTCACAGGGAAGGGCGTCACCCCTCCACTTT. The full variable domain, rest sourced from reference TRBV5-1 and TRBJ1-6, is KAGVTQTPRYLIKTRGQQVTLSCSPISGHRSVSWYQQTPGQGLQFLFEYFSETQRNKGNFPGRFSGRQFSNSRSEMNVSTLELGDSALYLCASSSSQGRASPLHFGNGTRLTVT.

This chain joins TRBV29-1 and TRBJ2-7; 9 bases are shared with TRBD1. The germline gives CDR1 SQVTM, CDR2 ANQGSEA. V was clipped by 7 bases and J by 5 bases; unmatched bases: 6. The CDR3 loop spans 12 amino acids. The CDR3 loop is CSARDRVNEQYF. CDR3 bases: TGCAGCGCCCGGGACAGGGTGAACGAGCAGTACTTC.

CDR3 in DNA: TGTGCCTGGAGGGCAGTCCTAGCGGGTACGAACACCGGGGAGCTGTTTTTT. Amino acids: CAWRAVLAGTNTGELFF. The chain links TRBV30 to TRBJ2-2; 8 nucleotides line up with TRBD2. Trimming removed 3 bases from V and 0 bases from J; junction bases left unmatched: 9. This CDR3 comprises 17 residues. Looked up from germline, CDR1 is GTSNPN and CDR2 is SVGIG (reference sequence). The whole variable domain, filled in from reference TRBV30 and TRBJ2-2, reads SQTIHQWPATLVQPVGSPLSLECTVEGTSNPNLYWYRQAAGRGLQLLFYSVGIGQISSEVPQNLSASRPQDRQFILSSKKLLLSDSGFYLCAWRAVLAGTNTGELFFGEGSRLTVL.

The CDR3 DNA follows: TGTGCCAGCAGTGAAATAAACAGGGCTGAAAAACTGTTTTTT. As protein: CASSEINRAEKLFF. The V and J genes are TRBV2 and TRBJ1-4, with TRBD1 as a possible D gene (6 bases). Trimming cost V 2 bases and J 7 bases, with 11 bases left between them. Germline assignment: CDR1 SNHLY and CDR2 FYNNEI. The CDR3 has 14 amino acids.

The rearrangement links TRBV6-5 to TRBJ2-3, with 8 positions matching TRBD1. CDR1 is MNHEY, CDR2 SVGAGI, per germline. Trimming at V came to 6 bases and at J to 10 bases, leaving 12 bases not matched to a gene. The CDR3 contains 14 residues. CDR3 residues: CASSKDREILSQYF. CDR3 in DNA: TGTGCCAGCAGCAAGGACAGGGAAATCCTATCGCAGTATTTT.

The chain joins TRBV5-6 to TRBJ1-3, with no clear D. Germline V gives CDR1 SGHDT, CDR2 YYEEEE. The V end lost 4 bases, the J end lost 6 bases, and 5 bases lay between the germline ends. The CDR3 loop spans 11 amino acids. DNA of the CDR3: TGTGCCAGCAGCCGAGAAAACACCATATATTTT. This gives the protein CASSRENTIYF.